These 18 T cell receptor beta chains were all obtained from the same sample, sequenced in a study of blood T cell repertoires in COVID-19. Assay: immunoSEQ multiplex PCR; the TCRdb copy retains only in-frame clones and omits some. The profile covers 37,000 or so clones, with approximately 80% appearing a single time and 2% taken by the ten largest. The sequenced material came from peripheral blood. The origin of the receptors is a man aged 60 to 69 with active COVID-19.

The gene calls are TRBV19 and TRBJ1-2; the match to TRBD1 covers 8 bases. CDR1 and CDR2 from the germline V gene are LNHDA and SQIVND (reference sequence). V dropped 7 bases and J dropped 8; count of bases not matched to a gene: 9. The CDR3 consists of 13 residues. In DNA form, the CDR3 reads TGTGCCAGTATTCCCGGACAGGGACGAGGCTACACCTTC. Amino acids: CASIPGQGRGYTF. The entire variable domain, with the rest obtained from reference TRBV19 and TRBJ1-2, is as follows: DGGITQSPKYLFRKEGQNVTLSCEQNLNHDAMYWYRQDPGQGLRLIYYSQIVNDFQKGDIAEGYSVSREKKESFPLTVTSAQKNPTAFYLCASIPGQGRGYTFGSGTRLTVV.

The chain couples TRBV18 to TRBJ1-5; no clear D gene. The V end was cut by 5 bases, the J end by 0 bases, with 11 bases between. Germline V lookup: CDR1 KGHSH, CDR2 LQKENI. The CDR3 loop spans 15 amino acids. CDR3 sequence reads: CASSSSGDSNQPQHF. In DNA, the CDR3 is TGTGCCAGCTCATCCTCTGGAGATAGCAATCAGCCCCAGCATTTT.

This clone was recorded once. The chain has TRBV2 and TRBJ2-3, with a possible D match to TRBD2 (6 bases). The length of the CDR3 is 14 residues. V was trimmed by 6 bases and J by 2 bases, leaving 12 bases between them. Germline V CDR1 and CDR2: SNHLY, FYNNEI. The DNA of the CDR3 is TGTGCCAGCAGCGGGGACTTCGCCACAGATACGCAGTATTTT. Amino acids: CASSGDFATDTQYF.

V gene TRBV30 combines with J gene TRBJ2-7, with TRBD2 matching 13 bases. The V segment lost 5 bases and the J segment 5 bases; nucleotides outside the gene matches: 3. This CDR3 is 13 amino acids long. From germline, CDR1 is GTSNPN and CDR2 SVGIG (reference sequence). The CDR3 here is CAWRLAGGHEQYF. The CDR3 DNA reads TGTGCCTGGCGACTAGCGGGGGGCCACGAGCAGTACTTC.

V usage is TRBV6-5 and J usage is TRBJ1-2; D is unclear. The CDR3 runs 12 residues. With 8 bases removed from V and 1 base from J, the gap between germline ends came to 8 bases. Germline-derived CDR1 and CDR2 are MNHEY and SVGAGI. As DNA, the CDR3 is TGTGCCAGCGCCGGGGATAACTATGGCTACACCTTC. Protein product: CASAGDNYGYTF.

The chain has TRBV4-1 and TRBJ2-7; D may be TRBD2 (6 bases). CDR3 length: 16 residues. Trimming left V 0 bases short and J 7 bases short, with 19 bases between. Germline CDR1 and CDR2: MGHRA and YSYEKL. As DNA, the CDR3 is TGCGCCAGCAGCCAAGATTCCCCCGAAGCGGCGGGGGAGCAGTACTTC. Protein: CASSQDSPEAAGEQYF.

V gene TRBV27 combines with J gene TRBJ2-7; D might be TRBD1 (5 bases). V was clipped by 4 bases and J by 2 bases, with 9 bases between them. Germline V gene sequence: CDR1 MNHEY, CDR2 SMNVEV (reference sequence). The CDR3 extends over 13 amino acids. The CDR3 spells CASSSQGPYEQYF. The CDR3 DNA is TGTGCCAGCAGTTCGCAGGGTCCCTACGAGCAGTACTTC.

By its share, this clone is medium-sized (0.01 to 0.1%). The chain employs TRBV5-4 and TRBJ1-1; 11 bases map to TRBD1. J lost 2 bases, V lost 4 bases, and 1 base had no gene match. Germline CDR1 SGHNT, CDR2 YYREEE (reference sequence). This CDR3 has 14 amino acids. The CDR3 DNA reads TGTGCCAGCAGCCGGACAGGGGGCAACACTGAAGCTTTCTTT. This gives the protein CASSRTGGNTEAFF. Full variable domain (remainder filled in from reference TRBV5-4 and TRBJ1-1): ETGVTQSPTHLIKTRGQQVTLRCSSQSGHNTVSWYQQALGQGPQFIFQYYREEENGRGNFPPRFSGLQFPNYSSELNVNALELDDSALYLCASSRTGGNTEAFFGQGTRLTVV.

This clone turned up a few times. The chain carries TRBV2 and TRBJ1-3; D might be TRBD1 (5 bases). With 6 bases removed from V and 0 bases from J, the gap between germline ends came to 15 bases. CDR3 length: 16 amino acids. The germline V gene encodes CDR1 SNHLY and CDR2 FYNNEI. The CDR3, as DNA: TGTGCCAGCAGCGCTGGGACTTCCCGCTCTGGAAACACCATATATTTT. Translated: CASSAGTSRSGNTIYF.

CDR3 protein: CASSPQGPAGNTIYF. Written as DNA, the CDR3 is TGTGCCAGCAGCCCCCAGGGCCCGGCGGGAAACACCATATATTTT. This chain joins TRBV7-2 and TRBJ1-3, with TRBD1 as a possible D gene (5 bases). Per germline, CDR1 SGHTA and CDR2 FQGNSA. V was pared by 5 bases and J by 4 bases, with 15 bases between. The length of the CDR3 is 15 residues.

J is TRBJ1-1 and V is TRBV29-1; D unclear. Per the germline V gene, CDR1 is SQVTM and CDR2 is ANQGSEA. This CDR3 has 12 residues. V dropped 0 bases and J dropped 10 bases, with 12 bases sitting between them. CDR3: CSVEDQQSRAFF. The CDR3 coding sequence is TGCAGCGTTGAAGATCAACAGAGTAGAGCTTTCTTT.

The rearrangement links TRBV7-2 to TRBJ2-1; 8 bases align to TRBD1. From germline, CDR1 is SGHTA and CDR2 FQGNSA. Trimming cost V 1 base and J 6 bases; bases outside gene matches: 5. The CDR3 contains 15 residues. The CDR3 sequence is CASSLVRTGSNEQFF. In nucleotides, the CDR3 is TGTGCCAGCAGCTTAGTCCGGACAGGGTCCAATGAGCAGTTCTTC.

The chain is built from TRBV5-6 and TRBJ2-7; D unclear. This CDR3 contains 13 residues. CDR1 is SGHDT, CDR2 YYEEEE, per germline. V dropped 0 bases and J dropped 3 bases, with 7 bases sitting between them. For the CDR3, the DNA is TGTGCCAGCAGCTTGGGACACCTCTACGAGCAGTACTTC. This gives the protein CASSLGHLYEQYF. Based on the CDR3 plus reference TRBV5-6 and TRBJ2-7, the full variable domain is DAGVTQSPTHLIKTRGQQVTLRCSPKSGHDTVSWYQQALGQGPQFIFQYYEEEERQRGNFPDRFSGHQFPNYSSELNVNALLLGDSALYLCASSLGHLYEQYFGPGTRLTVT.

The CDR3 region is CASSPRTGDYYGYTF. The CDR3 nucleotides are TGTGCCAGCAGCCCTCGGACAGGGGACTACTATGGCTACACCTTC. The chain couples TRBV7-2 to TRBJ1-2, with 9 bases identical to TRBD1. The V segment lost 5 bases and the J segment 3 bases; nucleotides outside the gene matches: 7. The CDR3 has 15 amino acids. Per the germline V gene, CDR1 is SGHTA and CDR2 is FQGNSA.

J is TRBJ2-3 and V is TRBV28, with 12 bases that match TRBD2. The germline V gene encodes CDR1 MDHEN and CDR2 SYDVKM. Trimming took 7 bases from V and 5 from J; bases not matched to a gene: 7. CDR3 length: 15 residues. The CDR3 DNA reads as TGTGCCAGCATCCAACTAGCGGGAGGACAAGATACGCAGTATTTT. Translation: CASIQLAGGQDTQYF.

The chain uses TRBV10-3 and TRBJ1-5; D unresolved. Per the germline V gene, CDR1 is ENHRY and CDR2 is SYGVKD. Trimming removed 0 bases from V and 4 bases from J, with 7 bases in between. This CDR3 is 14 amino acids long. The CDR3 nucleotides are TGTGCCATCAGTGAGTCGTCAGGAAATCAGCCCCAGCATTTT. Its translation is CAISESSGNQPQHF.

The chain combines TRBV14 with TRBJ1-2; the D gene is possibly TRBD1 (5 bases). V gave up 4 bases and J gave up 7 bases, with 22 bases separating them. The CDR3 is 16 residues long. CDR1 and CDR2 from the germline V gene are SGHDN and FVKESK. CDR3 region: CASSPAGLREVFGYTF. In nucleotides, the CDR3 is TGTGCCAGCAGCCCTGCGGGACTCCGCGAAGTTTTTGGCTACACCTTC.

The chain uses TRBV5-4 and TRBJ2-7; TRBD1 aligns across 9 bases. This CDR3 region has 13 residues. V shed 5 bases and J 5 bases; nucleotides not matched to a gene: 5. Germline CDR1 is SGHNT and CDR2 is YYREEE (reference sequence). CDR3 protein: CASSWTGEDEQYF. DNA for the CDR3: TGTGCCAGCAGTTGGACAGGGGAGGACGAGCAGTACTTC.